The source of this TCR beta chain is a study of blood T cell repertoires in COVID-19. V shed 0 bases and J 0 bases; nucleotides not matched to a gene: 10. The germline V gene encodes CDR1 SGHRS and CDR2 YFSETQ. The CDR3 covers 18 residues. Clones were read by immunoSEQ multiplex PCR, and TCRdb kept only the in-frame ones, dropping some. The table includes about 130,000 clones, more than 70% detected once. The sequence came from a human donor in a cohort sampled during active COVID-19. The J gene is TRBJ2-7, the V gene TRBV5-1, with 9 bases lining up with TRBD2. Sequenced input: peripheral blood. The CDR3 DNA follows: TGCGCCAGCAGCTTGGCCGGTAGCGGGAGTGGAAGCTCCTACGAGCAGTACTTC. It encodes CASSLAGSGSGSSYEQYF. The variable domain in full, with the rest retrieved from reference TRBV5-1 and TRBJ2-7, is KAGVTQTPRYLIKTRGQQVTLSCSPISGHRSVSWYQQTPGQGLQFLFEYFSETQRNKGNFPGRFSGRQFSNSRSEMNVSTLELGDSALYLCASSLAGSGSGSSYEQYFGPGTRLTVT.